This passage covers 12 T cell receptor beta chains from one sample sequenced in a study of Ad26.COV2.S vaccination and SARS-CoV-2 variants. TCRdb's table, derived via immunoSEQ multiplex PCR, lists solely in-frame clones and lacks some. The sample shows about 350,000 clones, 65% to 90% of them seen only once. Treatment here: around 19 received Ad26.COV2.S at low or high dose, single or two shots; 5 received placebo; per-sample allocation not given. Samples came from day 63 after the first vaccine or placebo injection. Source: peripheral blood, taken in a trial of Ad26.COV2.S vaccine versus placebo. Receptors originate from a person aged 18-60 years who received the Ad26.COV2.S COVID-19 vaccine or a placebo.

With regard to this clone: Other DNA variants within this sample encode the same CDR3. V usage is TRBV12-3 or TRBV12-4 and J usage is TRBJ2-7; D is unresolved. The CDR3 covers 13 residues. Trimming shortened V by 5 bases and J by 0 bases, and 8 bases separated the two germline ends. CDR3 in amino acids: CASSPDSSYEQYF. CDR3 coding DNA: TGTGCCAGCAGTCCCGATAGCTCCTACGAGCAGTACTTC.

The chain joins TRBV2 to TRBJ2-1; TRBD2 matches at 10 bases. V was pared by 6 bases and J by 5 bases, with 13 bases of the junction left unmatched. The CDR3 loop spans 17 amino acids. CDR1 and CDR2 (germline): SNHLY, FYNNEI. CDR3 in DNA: TGTGCCAGCAGGGGGGGAGCGGGAGGGCCTCTCCACAATGAGCAGTTCTTC. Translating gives CASRGGAGGPLHNEQFF. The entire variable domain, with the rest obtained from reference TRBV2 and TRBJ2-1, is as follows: EPEVTQTPSHQVTQMGQEVILRCVPISNHLYFYWYRQILGQKVEFLVSFYNNEISEKSEIFDDQFSVERPDGSNFTLKIRSTKLEDSAMYFCASRGGAGGPLHNEQFFGPGTRLTVL.

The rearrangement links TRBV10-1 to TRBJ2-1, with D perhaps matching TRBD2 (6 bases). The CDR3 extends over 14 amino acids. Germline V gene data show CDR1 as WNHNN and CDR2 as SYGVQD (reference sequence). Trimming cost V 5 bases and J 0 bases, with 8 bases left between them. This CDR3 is CASSRGTSYNEQFF. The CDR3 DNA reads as TGCGCCAGCAGTCGGGGGACCTCCTACAATGAGCAGTTCTTC.

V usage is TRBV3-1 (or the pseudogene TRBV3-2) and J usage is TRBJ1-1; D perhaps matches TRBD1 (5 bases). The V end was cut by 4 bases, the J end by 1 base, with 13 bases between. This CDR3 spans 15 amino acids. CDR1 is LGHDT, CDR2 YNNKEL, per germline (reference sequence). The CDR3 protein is CASSRGEVRNTEAFF. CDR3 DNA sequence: TGTGCCAGCAGCCGGGGGGAGGTCCGGAACACTGAAGCTTTCTTT.

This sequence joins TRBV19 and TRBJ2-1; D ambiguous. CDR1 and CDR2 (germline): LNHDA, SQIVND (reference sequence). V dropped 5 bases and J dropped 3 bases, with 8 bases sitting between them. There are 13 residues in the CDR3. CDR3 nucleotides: TGTGCCAGTAGTTCCTTGGACTACAATGAGCAGTTCTTC. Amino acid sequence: CASSSLDYNEQFF. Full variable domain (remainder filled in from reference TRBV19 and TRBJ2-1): DGGITQSPKYLFRKEGQNVTLSCEQNLNHDAMYWYRQDPGQGLRLIYYSQIVNDFQKGDIAEGYSVSREKKESFPLTVTSAQKNPTAFYLCASSSLDYNEQFFGPGTRLTVL.

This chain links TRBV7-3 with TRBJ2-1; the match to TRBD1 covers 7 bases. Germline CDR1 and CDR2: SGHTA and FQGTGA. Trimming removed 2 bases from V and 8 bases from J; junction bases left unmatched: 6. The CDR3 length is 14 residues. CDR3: CASSLRGQSYEQFF. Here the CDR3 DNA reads TGTGCCAGCAGCTTACGGGGACAGTCATATGAGCAGTTCTTC. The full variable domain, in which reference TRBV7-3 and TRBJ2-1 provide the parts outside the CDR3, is GAGVSQTPSNKVTEKGKYVELRCDPISGHTALYWYRQSLGQGPEFLIYFQGTGAADDSGLPNDRFFAVRPEGSVSTLKIQRTERGDSAVYLCASSLRGQSYEQFFGPGTRLTVL.

The CDR3 protein is CASSQDPIGSSYNEQFF. For the CDR3, the DNA is TGTGCCAGCAGCCAAGATCCCATAGGGAGCTCCTACAATGAGCAGTTCTTC. This chain uses TRBV4-2 with TRBJ2-1; TRBD2 is a possible D gene (5 bases). CDR1 and CDR2 from the germline V gene are LGHNA and YNFKEQ. CDR3 length equals 17 residues. Between the trimmed V and J ends, which lost 0 bases and 0 bases, there was a span of 12 bases.

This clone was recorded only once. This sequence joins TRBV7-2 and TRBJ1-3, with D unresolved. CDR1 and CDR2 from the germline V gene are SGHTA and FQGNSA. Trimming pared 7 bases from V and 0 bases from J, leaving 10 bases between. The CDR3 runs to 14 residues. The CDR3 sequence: CASILYSSGNTIYF. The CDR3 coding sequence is TGTGCCAGCATACTGTACAGCTCTGGAAACACCATATATTTT.

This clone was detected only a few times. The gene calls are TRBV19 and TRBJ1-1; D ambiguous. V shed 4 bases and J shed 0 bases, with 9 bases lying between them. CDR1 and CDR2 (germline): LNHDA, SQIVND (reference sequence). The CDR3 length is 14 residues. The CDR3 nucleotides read TGTGCCAGTAGTACTAGTGGAATGAACACTGAAGCTTTCTTT. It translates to CASSTSGMNTEAFF.

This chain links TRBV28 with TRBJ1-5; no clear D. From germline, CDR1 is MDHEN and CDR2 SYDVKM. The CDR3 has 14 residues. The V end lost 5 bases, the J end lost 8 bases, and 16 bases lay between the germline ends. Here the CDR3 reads CASSPPGLAKPQHF. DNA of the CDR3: TGTGCCAGCAGTCCTCCGGGCCTCGCGAAGCCCCAGCATTTT.

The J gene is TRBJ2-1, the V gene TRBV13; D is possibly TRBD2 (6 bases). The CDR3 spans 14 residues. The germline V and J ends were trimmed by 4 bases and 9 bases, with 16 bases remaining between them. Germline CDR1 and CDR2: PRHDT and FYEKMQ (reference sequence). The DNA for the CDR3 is TGTGCCAGCAGCTCCCTGCGGAGGGGCCGTGAGCAGTTCTTC. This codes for CASSSLRRGREQFF.

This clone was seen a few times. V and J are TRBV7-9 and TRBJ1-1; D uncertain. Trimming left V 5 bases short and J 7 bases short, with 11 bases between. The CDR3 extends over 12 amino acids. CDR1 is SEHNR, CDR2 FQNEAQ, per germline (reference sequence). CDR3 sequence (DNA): TGTGCCAGCAGCCAGGTGAACCATGAAGCTTTCTTT. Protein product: CASSQVNHEAFF.